This entry describes one T cell receptor (beta chain). These data come from a study of blood T cell repertoires in COVID-19. For the study at large: PBMCs, B-cell-depleted T cells, or T cells provided the cDNA or gDNA that made up the material.

V lost 3 bases to trimming and J lost 4 bases, with 10 bases between them. The CDR3 totals 13 residues. Germline V gene sequence: CDR1 SGHRS, CDR2 YFSETQ. Original data processing: From reference gene primer amplification, estimates of nucleated cell counts were derived. TCRdb keeps only in-frame clones here, not all; method: immunoSEQ multiplex PCR. V and J calls and clone size are those listed in that table; D and trimming were worked out from the DNA. The sample consists of roughly 80,000 clones, 80% of them appearing once. The chain recombines TRBV5-1 with TRBJ1-1; D is undetermined. The sequenced material came from peripheral blood. The clonotype was recovered from a man aged 60 to 75 with active or convalescent COVID-19. This CDR3 is CASSSSGFTEAFF. The CDR3 nucleotides are TGCGCCAGCAGCTCCTCGGGATTCACTGAAGCTTTCTTT.